These T cell receptor beta chains were read from a single sample in a study of beta chain features in type 1 diabetes. Assay used: immunoSEQ multiplex PCR; TCRdb lists only in-frame clones, some missing. Of 250,000 to 350,000 clones listed, roughly an eighth were seen once; the top ten hold 0.015% to 0.02%. Sequencing used naive CD4+ T cells from blood. These receptors were collected from a man aged 25 to 40 with type 1 diabetes. The CDR3 runs from the conserved cysteine through the conserved F or W.

v_call,cdr3_aa
TRBV11-2,CASSLAKWTADTQYF
TRBV15,CATSRVKETQYF
TRBV18,CASSPTQGAGEQYF
TRBV5-1,CASSLVGTRASDEQYF
TRBV2,CASSPRDTLNTEAFF
TRBV6-5,CASSLGGIYEQYF
TRBV9,CASSVSGVGLVAGELFF
TRBV6-5,CASSRHTGAYEQYF
TRBV7-9,CASSFRGEKLFF
TRBV9,CASSAGQQNTEAFF
TRBV25-1,CASGGHDETQYF
TRBV5-1,CASSSPGQGGTEAFF
TRBV29-1,CSVDRGVVETQYF
TRBV2,CATSATGKAGKQYF
TRBV6-6,CASSPGTGNIQYF
TRBV30,CACTPGAGSNQPQHF
TRBV6-5,CASSYNWNTEAFF
TRBV19,CASTRGGEYGYTF
TRBV7-9,CASSFQTSGSTDTQYF
TRBV28,CASRRTDGGDTQYF
TRBV20-1,CSAAQGYTF
TRBV29-1,CSVRGTALYGYTF
TRBV5-4,CASSLFIQGQDIGGYTF
TRBV9,CASSPAGAGLSGNTIYF
TRBV5-1,CASSDTQGSYGYTF
TRBV6-5,CASSYSYKDSHYEQYF
TRBV11-3,CASSSGQLNIQYF
TRBV9,CASSVGLAGQLPSNQETQYF
TRBV2,CASKQGFGQFF
TRBV6-5,CASSYGFEDSYEQYF
TRBV5-1,CASSYRGAETQYF
TRBV19,CASSPVPGLSFEQYF
TRBV15,CATSIEAGETYEQYF
TRBV5-1,CASSQTGSQETQYF
TRBV9,CASSVESGYGYTF
TRBV11-2,CASSSGQGAAYGYTF
TRBV2,CASSTTGSYNEQFF
TRBV2,CASSGRENEKLFF
TRBV25-1,CASSEWEGNQPQHF